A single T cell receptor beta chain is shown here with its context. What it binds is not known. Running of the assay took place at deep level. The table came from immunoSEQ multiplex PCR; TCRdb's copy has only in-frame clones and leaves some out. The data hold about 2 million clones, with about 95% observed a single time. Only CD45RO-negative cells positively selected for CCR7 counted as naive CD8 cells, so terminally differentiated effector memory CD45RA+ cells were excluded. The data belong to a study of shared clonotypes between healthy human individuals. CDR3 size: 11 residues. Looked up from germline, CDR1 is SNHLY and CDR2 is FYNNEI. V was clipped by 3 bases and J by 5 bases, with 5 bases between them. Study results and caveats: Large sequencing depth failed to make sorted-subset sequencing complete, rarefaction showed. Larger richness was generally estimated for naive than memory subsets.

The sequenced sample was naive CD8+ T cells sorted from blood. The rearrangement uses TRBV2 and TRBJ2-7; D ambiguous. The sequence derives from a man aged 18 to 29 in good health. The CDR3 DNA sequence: TGTGCCAGCAGTGATTCCCACGAGCAGTACTTC. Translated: CASSDSHEQYF.